Detailed here is one T cell receptor (beta chain). Its antigen remains unidentified. The junction departs from germline at one end; a sequencing error may be responsible. The sample belongs to a study of blood T cells in healthy people across ages. Study findings and constraints: Measured against age, TCR beta diversity per million T cells decreased in a roughly linear manner. Long-lived and aged donors differed, with more naive CD4+ cells and higher diversity in the long-lived.

Combining a sample-barcoded 5' primer with a J-beta primer mix, a second PCR ran for roughly 7 to 11 cycles. TCRdb passed the 5' RACE reads through MiXCR, listing each CDR3 protein once. The sample holds some 710,000 distinct CDR3 sequences, less than 60% seen once. Total RNA amounts of at least 6 micrograms were extracted per sample. The sample taken for sequencing was blood. The source of this sequence is an elderly man in good health.

This CDR3 is CASRLLAAEGSYEQYF. The CDR3 bases are TGTGCCAGCAGGTTATTGGCAGCGGAGGGATCCTACGAGCAGTACTTC. The chain employs TRBV28 and TRBJ2-7; D perhaps matches TRBD2 (6 bases). The CDR3 runs to 16 residues. Germline CDR1 MDHEN, CDR2 SYDVKM.